The 20 T cell receptor beta chains below all came from one sample that was sequenced in a study of cytomegalovirus exposure and HLA in healthy donors. PCR involved 60 Vbeta and 13 Jbeta primers. TCRdb's table, derived via immunoSEQ multiplex PCR, lists solely in-frame clones and lacks some. Of about 130,000 clones listed, about 9.2% are singletons. The source material was PBMCs. The receptors originated from a woman in her thirties or forties in good health and CMV-seropositive.

In this sample, this clone turned up a few times. The chain couples TRBV7-2 to TRBJ2-1; TRBD1 is a possible D gene (5 bases). Trimming stripped 5 bases from V and 4 bases from J, with 15 bases between. The CDR3 is 15 amino acids. Germline V CDR1 and CDR2: SGHTA, FQGNSA. CDR3 sequence (DNA): TGTGCCAGCAGCACCACCGACAGCTTTTACAATGAGCAGTTCTTC. The encoded protein is CASSTTDSFYNEQFF.

This chain connects TRBV5-4 to TRBJ1-6; D not resolved. The CDR3 runs 15 residues. Trimming removed 7 bases at V and 1 base at J, with 12 bases between. The germline V gene has CDR1 SGHNT and CDR2 YYREEE (reference sequence). CDR3 region: CASQVGDSYNSPLHF. The DNA for the CDR3 is TGTGCCAGCCAGGTGGGCGATTCCTATAATTCACCCCTCCACTTT.

This clone was counted a few times. The rearrangement links TRBV7-2 to TRBJ2-7; 14 nucleotides align to TRBD2. The CDR3 totals 16 residues. Germline CDR1 and CDR2: SGHTA and FQGNSA. After removal of 1 base from V and 6 bases from J, the junction contained 5 bases not matched to a gene. For the CDR3, the DNA is TGTGCCAGCAGCTTAGATTCAGGGACTAGCGGGGGCGAGCAGTACTTC. It specifies CASSLDSGTSGGEQYF.

For this clone: Other DNA sequences within the sample encode an identical CDR3. The genes are TRBV5-1 and TRBJ1-6; the match to TRBD1 covers 7 bases. CDR3 length: 14 amino acids. J gave up 5 bases and V 2 bases, and 1 base lay outside the gene matches. Per germline, CDR1 SGHRS and CDR2 YFSETQ. The CDR3 sequence is CASSLGQDNSPLHF. CDR3 sequence (DNA): TGCGCCAGCAGCTTAGGACAGGATAATTCACCCCTCCACTTT. The whole variable domain, remainder taken from reference TRBV5-1 and TRBJ1-6, is KAGVTQTPRYLIKTRGQQVTLSCSPISGHRSVSWYQQTPGQGLQFLFEYFSETQRNKGNFPGRFSGRQFSNSRSEMNVSTLELGDSALYLCASSLGQDNSPLHFGNGTRLTVT.

This clone has more than one count but fewer than ten. The chain uses TRBV6-4 and TRBJ1-2, with D possibly TRBD1 on 5 matching bases. The CDR3 loop spans 13 amino acids. The V gene lost 5 bases and the J gene lost 4 bases, with 11 bases spanning the gap. The germline CDR1 and CDR2 sequences are MRHNA and SNTAGT. CDR3 loop: CASSRTGLYGYTF. The DNA of the CDR3 is TGTGCCAGCAGTCGAACAGGTCTCTATGGCTACACCTTC.

This chain connects TRBV5-1 to TRBJ2-1; 9 bases agree with TRBD1. The CDR3 is made up of 14 amino acids. The V gene's germline CDR1 is SGHRS and CDR2 YFSETQ. The ends lost 6 bases at V and 1 base at J; junction bases unmatched: 2. This CDR3 reads CASNDRGSYNEQFF. The CDR3 DNA sequence: TGCGCCAGCAATGACAGGGGGTCCTACAATGAGCAGTTCTTC.

This chain links TRBV18 with TRBJ1-3, with D perhaps matching TRBD1 (6 bases). The CDR3 extends over 14 amino acids. Between the trimmed V and J ends, which lost 1 base and 2 bases, there was a span of 6 bases. The germline V gene encodes CDR1 KGHSH and CDR2 LQKENI. The DNA of the CDR3 is TGTGCCAGCTCACCACAGGGGGCTGGAAACACCATATATTTT. As protein: CASSPQGAGNTIYF.

The chain has TRBV27 and TRBJ1-2; 7 bases match TRBD1. V dropped 2 bases and J dropped 4; count of bases not matched to a gene: 1. The germline CDR1 and CDR2 sequences are MNHEY and SMNVEV (reference sequence). The CDR3 has 13 residues. The CDR3 protein is CASSLTGVYGYTF. DNA for the CDR3: TGTGCCAGCAGTTTAACAGGGGTCTATGGCTACACCTTC.

The chain uses TRBV10-2 and TRBJ2-7; 8 bases align to TRBD1. CDR1 and CDR2 (germline): WSHSY, SAAADI. This CDR3 is 15 amino acids long. Trimming at V came to 6 bases and at J to 1 base, leaving 8 bases not matched to a gene. The CDR3, as DNA: TGCGCCAGCAGAGACAGGGGCACCCTTTCCTACGAGCAGTACTTC. Translated, it gives CASRDRGTLSYEQYF.

The V and J genes are TRBV11-2 and TRBJ2-5, with D hard to call. V lost 1 base, J lost 9 bases, and 6 bases lay in between. The CDR3 spans 11 residues. The germline V gene encodes CDR1 SGHAT and CDR2 FQNNGV. This CDR3 reads CASSLGLAQYF. The DNA of the CDR3 is TGTGCCAGCAGCTTAGGCCTAGCCCAGTACTTC. The entire variable domain, with the rest obtained from reference TRBV11-2 and TRBJ2-5, is as follows: EAGVAQSPRYKIIEKRQSVAFWCNPISGHATLYWYQQILGQGPKLLIQFQNNGVVDDSQLPKDRFSAERLKGVDSTLKIQPAKLEDSAVYLCASSLGLAQYFGPGTRLLVL.

The V call is TRBV4-2, the J call TRBJ2-6; 8 bases are a match to TRBD1. Germline-derived CDR1 and CDR2 are LGHNA and YNFKEQ. V gave up 0 bases and J gave up 2 bases; unmatched junction bases: 12. The CDR3 is made up of 20 amino acids. CDR3 sequence (DNA): TGTGCCAGCAGCCAAGATGTCTGGGGACAGGTAACAACTGGGGCCAACGTCCTGACTTTC. Translating gives CASSQDVWGQVTTGANVLTF.

Written as DNA, the CDR3 is TGTGCCACCAGCTCGGGGGGGCGGGACGAGCAGTACTTC. As protein: CATSSGGRDEQYF. This chain links TRBV15 with TRBJ2-7, with TRBD2 matching 8 bases. The junction had 5 bases not matched to a gene; V was cut back by 5 bases and J by 5 bases. Germline V lookup: CDR1 LNHNV, CDR2 YYDKDF (reference sequence). There are 13 residues in the CDR3.

The V call is TRBV7-2, the J call TRBJ2-5, with D possibly TRBD2 on 6 matching bases. In germline, CDR1 is SGHTA, CDR2 FQGNSA. V was pared by 2 bases and J by 2 bases, with 9 bases between. There are 14 residues in the CDR3. The chain's CDR3 is CASSLYGLQETQYF. The CDR3 DNA is TGTGCCAGCAGCTTATATGGACTACAAGAGACCCAGTACTTC.

This clone was seen a few times. The genes are TRBV19 and TRBJ2-5, with TRBD2 matching over 7 bases. The CDR3 runs 15 residues. The germline gives CDR1 LNHDA, CDR2 SQIVND (reference sequence). The junction had 5 bases not matched to a gene; V was cut back by 3 bases and J by 1 base. For the CDR3, the DNA is TGTGCCAGTAGTATTGTATCTAGCGGCCAAGAGACCCAGTACTTC. Amino acid sequence: CASSIVSSGQETQYF.

This clone was seen a handful of times. This chain connects TRBV2 to TRBJ2-2, with TRBD1 identical over 9 bases. Germline-derived CDR1 and CDR2 are SNHLY and FYNNEI. This CDR3 contains 15 residues. V was pared by 3 bases and J by 1 base, with 0 bases of the junction left unmatched. CDR3 sequence reads: CASSEGQGNTGELFF. CDR3 DNA: TGTGCCAGCAGTGAGGGACAGGGGAACACCGGGGAGCTGTTTTTT.

This clone was counted between two and nine times. V usage is TRBV7-2 and J usage is TRBJ1-2, with a possible D match to TRBD1 (6 bases). This CDR3 region has 15 residues. Trimming took 2 bases from V and 0 from J, leaving 10 bases between them. Germline CDR1 SGHTA, CDR2 FQGNSA. The CDR3 DNA sequence: TGTGCCAGCAGCTTAAACAGGGCACCTAACTATGGCTACACCTTC. This gives the protein CASSLNRAPNYGYTF.

This clone was seen a few times. This rearrangement joins TRBV11-3 to TRBJ2-5; TRBD2 aligns across 10 bases. The V and J ends lost 5 bases and 0 bases, in that order; junction bases with no gene match: 6. The CDR3 extends over 16 amino acids. Germline CDR1 is SGHNT and CDR2 is YENEEA. The CDR3 nucleotides are TGTGCCAGCAGCCGGACTAGCGGCAAGTACCAAGAGACCCAGTACTTC. Translating gives CASSRTSGKYQETQYF.

V and J are TRBV11-3 and TRBJ2-4, with D unresolved. Trimming removed 3 bases at V and 1 base at J, with 10 bases between. Germline V gene data show CDR1 as SGHNT and CDR2 as YENEEA. This CDR3 contains 15 residues. The CDR3 reads CASSFSKLAKNIQYF. CDR3 nucleotide sequence: TGTGCCAGCAGCTTCTCTAAGCTGGCCAAAAACATTCAGTACTTC.

This clone came up a few times. The chain employs TRBV6-5 and TRBJ1-6; TRBD1 aligns across 10 bases. Germline assignment: CDR1 MNHEY and CDR2 SVGAGI. The CDR3 sequence is 13 residues long. V gave up 9 bases and J gave up 10 bases; unmatched junction bases: 6. CDR3 sequence reads: CASARDRGSPLHF. The DNA for the CDR3 is TGTGCCAGTGCCCGGGACAGGGGCTCACCCCTCCACTTT.

The gene calls are TRBV6-5 and TRBJ2-7, with a tentative D call TRBD1 (5 bases). The germline V and J ends were trimmed by 0 bases and 1 base, with 10 bases remaining between them. The germline V gene has CDR1 MNHEY and CDR2 SVGAGI. The CDR3 length is 15 residues. CDR3 sequence (DNA): TGTGCCAGCAGTTACTCTTCAAGGGGATCCTACGAGCAGTACTTC. Amino acids: CASSYSSRGSYEQYF.